This T cell receptor beta chain was sequenced in a study of shared clonotypes between healthy human individuals. The data were produced by immunoSEQ multiplex PCR, yet TCRdb's version contains in-frame clones alone and is incomplete. The sample has about 2.3 million clones; around 92% are singletons. Germline V gene sequence: CDR1 SGHTS, CDR2 YDEGEE. V lost 4 bases, J lost 1 base, and 3 bases stayed unmatched. The CDR3 contains 16 residues. This TCR derives from a young man in good health. Some clones in this sample may be carry-over from other donors' samples. Sequencing was performed on naive CD4+ T cells from PBMCs. The sample's subset: CD45RA+ positively selected. This rearrangement joins TRBV5-8 to TRBJ2-3, with TRBD2 identical over 13 bases. The CDR3 here is CASSPGLAGGTDTQYF. The CDR3 nucleotides read TGTGCCAGCAGCCCTGGACTAGCGGGGGGCACAGATACGCAGTATTTT.